Listed below are T cell receptor beta chains from one sample, sequenced in a study of shared clonotypes between healthy human individuals. TCRdb keeps only in-frame clones here, not all; method: immunoSEQ multiplex PCR. The repertoire holds fewer than 1.6 million clones, around 98.5% seen once, with approximately 0.4% in the top ten. Sequenced input: naive CD4+ T cells sorted from blood. Receptor source: a young man in good health. The CDR3 runs from the conserved cysteine through the conserved F or W. A D gene is named only where the DNA matches it firmly. Clone size is given for some rows only: seen once, a few or many times, or a class if the clone is expanded.

TRBV5-4	TRBJ2-2	-	-	CASSRAVSGANTGELFF	TGTGCCAGCAGCCGGGCCGTGTCGGGCGCGAACACCGGGGAGCTGTTTTTT
TRBV14	TRBJ2-7	-	-	CASSQTYEQYF	TGTGCCAGCAGTCAAACATACGAGCAGTACTTC
TRBV10-3	TRBJ2-1	-	-	CAISGRGWGSGNEQFF	TGTGCCATCAGCGGTAGAGGGTGGGGTTCCGGAAATGAGCAGTTCTTC
TRBV11-2	TRBJ2-2	-	-	CASSQAGAAAGELFF	TGTGCCAGCAGCCAAGCGGGTGCAGCTGCCGGGGAGCTGTTTTTT
TRBV19	TRBJ1-2	-	-	CASSTTGRYGYTF	TGTGCCAGTAGTACTACAGGGCGGTATGGCTACACCTTC
TRBV5-1	TRBJ1-1	-	once	CASSNRDPSEAFF	TGCGCCAGCAGCAACCGGGACCCTTCCGAAGCTTTCTTT
TRBV5-1	TRBJ1-1	-	once	CASSLIFGSEAFF	TGCGCCAGCAGCTTGATTTTCGGGAGTGAAGCTTTCTTT
TRBV11-2	TRBJ2-1	-	-	CASSRDRDAEQFF	TGTGCCAGCAGCCGCGACCGGGATGCTGAGCAGTTCTTC
TRBV14	TRBJ2-3	TRBD1	-	CASSHGTGGVFPTTDTQYF	TGTGCCAGCAGTCACGGGACAGGGGGCGTTTTTCCCACCACAGATACGCAGTATTTT
TRBV11-3	TRBJ2-3	TRBD2	-	CASSHGGGRASGDTQYF	TGTGCCAGCAGCCATGGGGGCGGGAGGGCCTCGGGAGATACGCAGTATTTT
TRBV7-3	TRBJ2-1	-	-	CASSLMGRAADNEQFF	TGTGCCAGCAGCTTAATGGGCAGGGCAGCGGACAATGAGCAGTTCTTC
TRBV6-1	TRBJ1-3	-	-	CASSERQVAAGNTIYF	TGTGCCAGCAGTGAACGCCAGGTTGCTGCTGGAAACACCATATATTTT
TRBV18	TRBJ2-7	-	-	CASSPLTGSSYEQYF	TGTGCCAGCTCACCACTTACCGGGTCCTCCTACGAGCAGTACTTC
TRBV27	TRBJ2-5	-	-	CASKSGPLETQYF	TGTGCCAGCAAGTCGGGACCGTTGGAGACCCAGTACTTC
TRBV30	TRBJ2-7	-	-	CAWSRTRVGYEQYF	TGTGCCTGGTCGCGGACCAGGGTGGGCTACGAGCAGTACTTC
TRBV5-1	TRBJ2-4	-	-	CASSVLGRSSQNIQYF	TGCGCCAGCTCCGTTTTGGGAAGAAGCAGCCAAAACATTCAGTACTTC
TRBV18	TRBJ1-1	-	-	CASSPQGSTEAFF	TGTGCCAGCTCACCTCAGGGGAGCACTGAAGCTTTCTTT